This T cell receptor beta chain originates from a study of blood T cell repertoires in COVID-19. The method was immunoSEQ multiplex PCR; TCRdb's version includes in-frame clones alone and lacks a portion of them. The profile shows around 230,000 clones, just under 85% of them singletons. CDR3 length equals 13 residues. Germline CDR1 is MNHEY and CDR2 is SVGAGI. V was cut by 7 bases and J by 7 bases, with 13 bases left in between. This clone came up a few times. The chain carries TRBV6-5 and TRBJ1-4; a weak D match, TRBD1 (5 bases). Material: peripheral blood. This sequence was found in a woman over 75 with acute or convalescent COVID-19. The CDR3 protein is CASTGGTGEKLFF. The DNA for the CDR3 is TGTGCCAGCACGGGGGGGACTGGTGAAAAACTGTTTTTT.